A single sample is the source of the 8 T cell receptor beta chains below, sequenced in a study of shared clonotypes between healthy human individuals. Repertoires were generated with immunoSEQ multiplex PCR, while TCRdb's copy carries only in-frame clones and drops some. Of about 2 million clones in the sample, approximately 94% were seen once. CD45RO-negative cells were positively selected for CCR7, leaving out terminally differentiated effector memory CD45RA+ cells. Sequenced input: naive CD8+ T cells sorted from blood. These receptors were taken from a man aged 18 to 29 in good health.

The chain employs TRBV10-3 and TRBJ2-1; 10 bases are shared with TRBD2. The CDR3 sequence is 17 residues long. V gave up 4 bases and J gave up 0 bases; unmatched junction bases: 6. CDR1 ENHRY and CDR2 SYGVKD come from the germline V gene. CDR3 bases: TGTGCCATCAGTGTTGGTAGCGGGAGGAGCTCCTACAATGAGCAGTTCTTC. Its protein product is CAISVGSGRSSYNEQFF.

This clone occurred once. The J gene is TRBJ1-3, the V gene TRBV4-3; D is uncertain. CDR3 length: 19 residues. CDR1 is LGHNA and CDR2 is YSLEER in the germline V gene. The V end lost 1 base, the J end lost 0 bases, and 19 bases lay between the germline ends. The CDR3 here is CASSQVLSAVGYSGNTIYF. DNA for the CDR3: TGCGCCAGCAGCCAAGTATTGTCGGCAGTGGGTTACTCTGGAAACACCATATATTTT.

The CDR3 DNA follows: TGTGCTAGTGGTTTGGGACAGGGGACGTGGGAGCAGTACTTC. Its protein product is CASGLGQGTWEQYF. The chain joins TRBV12-5 to TRBJ2-7; 8 bases are a match to TRBD1. CDR3 length: 14 residues. The germline V gene has CDR1 LGHNT and CDR2 FRNRAP. The V and J ends lost 1 base and 7 bases, in that order; junction bases with no gene match: 6.

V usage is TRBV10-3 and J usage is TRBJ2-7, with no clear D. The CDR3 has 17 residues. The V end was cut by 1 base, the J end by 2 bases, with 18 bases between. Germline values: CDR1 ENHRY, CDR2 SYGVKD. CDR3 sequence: CAISEYLPSVPTYEQYF. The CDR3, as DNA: TGTGCCATCAGTGAGTACCTACCCAGCGTACCCACCTACGAGCAGTACTTC.

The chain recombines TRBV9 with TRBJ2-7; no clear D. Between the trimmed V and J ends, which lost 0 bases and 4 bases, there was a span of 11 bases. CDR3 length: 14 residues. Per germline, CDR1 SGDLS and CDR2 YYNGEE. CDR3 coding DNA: TGTGCCAGCAGCGTAGGGGGAAATCGGTACGAGCAGTACTTC. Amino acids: CASSVGGNRYEQYF.

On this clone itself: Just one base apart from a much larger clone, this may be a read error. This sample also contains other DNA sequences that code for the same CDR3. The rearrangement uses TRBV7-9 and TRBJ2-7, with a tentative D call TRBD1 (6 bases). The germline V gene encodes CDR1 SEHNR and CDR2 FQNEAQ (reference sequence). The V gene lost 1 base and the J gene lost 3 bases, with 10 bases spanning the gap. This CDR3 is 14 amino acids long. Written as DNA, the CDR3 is TGTGCCAGCAGCTTAGTAACAGGGAGCTACGAGCAGTACTTC. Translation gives CASSLVTGSYEQYF.

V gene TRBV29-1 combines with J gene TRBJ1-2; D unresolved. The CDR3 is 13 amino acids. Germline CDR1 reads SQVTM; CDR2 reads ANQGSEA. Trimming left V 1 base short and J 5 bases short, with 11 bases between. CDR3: CSVEGRGRYGYTF. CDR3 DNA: TGCAGCGTTGAAGGGCGGGGAAGGTATGGCTACACCTTC.

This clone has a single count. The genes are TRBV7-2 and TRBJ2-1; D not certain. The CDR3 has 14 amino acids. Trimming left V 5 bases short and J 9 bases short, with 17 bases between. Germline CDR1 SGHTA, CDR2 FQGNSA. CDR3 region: CASSPRKALGEQFF. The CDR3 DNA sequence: TGTGCCAGCAGCCCCAGGAAGGCCCTGGGTGAGCAGTTCTTC.